These 26 T cell receptor beta chains were sequenced from one sample in a study of shared clonotypes between healthy human individuals. Assay used: immunoSEQ multiplex PCR; TCRdb lists only in-frame clones, some missing. The sample records millions of clones, 90% to 95% being singletons. What was sequenced was naive CD4+ T cells sorted from blood. The subset is: CD45RA+ positively selected. Receptors originate from a man aged 18 to 30 in good health.

The chain employs TRBV9 and TRBJ2-1; D uncertain. This CDR3 comprises 15 residues. V was shortened by 2 bases and J by 0 bases, with 9 bases between the two germline ends. CDR1 and CDR2 (germline): SGDLS, YYNGEE. CDR3 DNA: TGTGCCAGCAGCGTTTCGAGCGCCTCCTACAATGAGCAGTTCTTC. Its translation: CASSVSSASYNEQFF.

The chain has TRBV21-1 and TRBJ2-7; the DNA was not used to check the table's D call, TRBD1. TRBV21-1 is termed a pseudogene. CDR3 length: 14 residues. The CDR3 loop is CASNWTGDTNEQYF. The CDR3 DNA is TGTGCCAGCAACTGGACAGGGGACACAAACGAGCAGTACTTC.

The gene calls are TRBV7-9 and TRBJ2-2, with unresolved D. CDR3 length: 16 amino acids. Deletions cut 5 bases from V and 6 bases from J, with 19 bases between. Germline CDR1 SEHNR, CDR2 FQNEAQ (reference sequence). CDR3 nucleotide sequence: TGTGCCAGCAGCCGAAGTTATGAGGAGAGGTCCGGGGAGCTGTTTTTT. Translation gives CASSRSYEERSGELFF.

V is TRBV30 and J is TRBJ2-7, with TRBD1 identical over 9 bases. Germline V lookup: CDR1 GTSNPN, CDR2 SVGIG (reference sequence). With V trimmed by 3 bases and J by 9 bases, 12 bases remained unmatched. The CDR3 runs 14 residues. The CDR3 bases are TGTGCCTGGAGGCACAAGGGGACAGGGATGTGGCAGTACTTC. Residues: CAWRHKGTGMWQYF. The full variable domain, its missing parts supplied by reference TRBV30 and TRBJ2-7, is SQTIHQWPATLVQPVGSPLSLECTVEGTSNPNLYWYRQAAGRGLQLLFYSVGIGQISSEVPQNLSASRPQDRQFILSSKKLLLSDSGFYLCAWRHKGTGMWQYFGPGTRLTVT.

This clone appeared a few times. The CDR3 sequence: CASSFFSTANSPLHF. CDR3 DNA: TGTGCCAGCAGCTTCTTTTCGACAGCTAATTCACCCCTCCACTTT. This chain links TRBV7-9 with TRBJ1-6; weak D call: TRBD1 (5 bases). The CDR3 sequence is 15 residues long. The V end was cut by 3 bases, the J end by 6 bases, with 12 bases between. Germline V gene sequence: CDR1 SEHNR, CDR2 FQNEAQ (reference sequence).

This chain joins TRBV11-2 and TRBJ2-7, with D hard to call. CDR1 is SGHAT, CDR2 FQNNGV, per germline. This CDR3 is built from 13 residues. V lost 4 bases to trimming and J lost 4 bases, with 11 bases between them. CDR3 nucleotide sequence: TGTGCCAGCAGCTCGAGGTGGGGTTACGAGCAGTACTTC. Residues: CASSSRWGYEQYF.

The rearrangement uses TRBV6-5 and TRBJ1-6; D is perhaps TRBD1 (6 bases). Between the trimmed V and J ends, which lost 7 bases and 9 bases, there was a span of 19 bases. This CDR3 spans 15 amino acids. CDR1 and CDR2 (germline): MNHEY, SVGAGI. Here the CDR3 DNA reads TGTGCCAGCACCCAAAGGGGGGGGCTGGTTTCACCCCTCCACTTT. Protein sequence: CASTQRGGLVSPLHF.

The V and J genes are TRBV29-1 and TRBJ2-3; TRBD1 aligns across 8 bases. Trimming removed 3 bases from V and 3 bases from J; junction bases left unmatched: 5. The CDR3 consists of 14 residues. The germline V gene encodes CDR1 SQVTM and CDR2 ANQGSEA. In nucleotides, the CDR3 is TGCAGCGTTGATGAGGGACAGGTTACAGATACGCAGTATTTT. Translating it yields CSVDEGQVTDTQYF.

This rearrangement joins TRBV6-5 to TRBJ2-5; D uncertain. Germline V gene data show CDR1 as MNHEY and CDR2 as SVGAGI. CDR3 length: 14 residues. Trimming stripped 6 bases from V and 5 bases from J, with 16 bases between. The CDR3 DNA is TGTGCCAGCAGACACATCTCGGGTGGGGAGACCCAGTACTTC. Amino acid sequence: CASRHISGGETQYF.

The rearrangement uses TRBV5-1 and TRBJ2-2, with 8 nucleotides matching TRBD1. The CDR3 totals 16 residues. Germline-derived CDR1 and CDR2 are SGHRS and YFSETQ. V lost 3 bases to trimming and J lost 2 bases; unmatched junction nucleotides: 6. The CDR3 reads CASSSQGAGNTGELFF. CDR3 bases: TGCGCCAGCAGCTCCCAGGGGGCTGGAAACACCGGGGAGCTGTTTTTT.

This chain joins TRBV6-1 and TRBJ1-1; perhaps TRBD1 as D (6 bases). Trimming left V 7 bases short and J 1 base short, with 10 bases between. The V gene's germline CDR1 is MNHNS and CDR2 SASEGT. The CDR3 has 13 amino acids. DNA of the CDR3: TGTGCCAGCACCAGGACAGCGAACACTGAAGCTTTCTTT. Translating it yields CASTRTANTEAFF.

J is TRBJ1-4 and V is TRBV15; 7 positions agree with TRBD1. CDR3 size: 16 residues. Germline trimming cut 1 base from V and 0 bases from J; bases unmatched to any gene: 2. In germline, CDR1 is LNHNV, CDR2 YYDKDF (reference sequence). The CDR3 protein is CATSRAGGATNEKLFF. The CDR3 DNA sequence: TGTGCCACCAGCAGAGCAGGGGGGGCAACTAATGAAAAACTGTTTTTT. Looking up the rest from reference TRBV15 and TRBJ1-4 gives the full variable domain: DAMVIQNPRYQVTQFGKPVTLSCSQTLNHNVMYWYQQKSSQAPKLLFHYYDKDFNNEADTPDNFQSRRPNTSFCFLDIRSPGLGDTAMYLCATSRAGGATNEKLFFGSGTQLSVL.

The table lists this clone with a count of one. The V and J genes are TRBV6-5 and TRBJ2-3, with a tentative D call TRBD1 (7 bases). The CDR3 extends over 14 amino acids. The V and J ends lost 8 bases and 5 bases respectively, with 17 bases between them. CDR1 is MNHEY and CDR2 is SVGAGI in the germline V gene. The DNA for the CDR3 is TGTGCCAGCTCCAGGGGGGTCAGAGAAGATACGCAGTATTTT. Amino acid sequence: CASSRGVREDTQYF.

CDR3 sequence (DNA): TGCGCCAGCGGTTCGGGCCTAAATACATACAATGAGCAGTTCTTC. Amino acids: CASGSGLNTYNEQFF. The chain recombines TRBV5-1 with TRBJ2-1; D remains ambiguous. This CDR3 comprises 15 residues. Germline-derived CDR1 and CDR2 are SGHRS and YFSETQ. Trimming took off 7 bases at V and 4 bases at J, with 18 bases between the two ends.

This chain links TRBV7-2 with TRBJ1-4; a weak D match, TRBD1 (5 bases). The CDR3 has 13 residues. V was trimmed by 7 bases and J by 4 bases, leaving 10 bases between them. Germline CDR1 SGHTA, CDR2 FQGNSA. The CDR3 nucleotides are TGTGCCAGCACCCGGGACCTTAATGAAAAACTGTTTTTT. Translated, it gives CASTRDLNEKLFF.

The rearrangement uses TRBV19 and TRBJ2-1; the D gene could be TRBD1 or TRBD2 (5 bases each). There are 15 residues in the CDR3. The ends were cut back, 4 bases at V and 4 bases at J, with 14 bases in the middle. Germline lookup yields CDR1 LNHDA and CDR2 SQIVND (reference sequence). The CDR3 DNA is TGTGCCAGTAGTAGTGCTCGGGACGGATACAATGAGCAGTTCTTC. This gives the protein CASSSARDGYNEQFF.

The V and J genes are TRBV16 and TRBJ1-4; D not resolved. The CDR3 has 15 amino acids. From germline, CDR1 is KGHSY and CDR2 FQNENV. V was clipped by 0 bases and J by 5 bases, with 10 bases between them. Written as DNA, the CDR3 is TGTGCCAGCAGCCAATCTCGCAGCGGGAATGAAAAACTGTTTTTT. Its translation: CASSQSRSGNEKLFF.

This chain links TRBV30 with TRBJ2-7, with TRBD2 matching 11 bases. The germline V gene encodes CDR1 GTSNPN and CDR2 SVGIG (reference sequence). The CDR3 has 15 residues. Unmatched junction bases numbered 4, after V lost 3 bases and J lost 0 bases. The DNA for the CDR3 is TGTGCCTGGAGCCTAGCGGGAGGACCCTCCTACGAGCAGTACTTC. It is translated as CAWSLAGGPSYEQYF.

The chain employs TRBV4-1 and TRBJ2-7; D is undetermined. This CDR3 contains 13 residues. Germline V gives CDR1 MGHRA, CDR2 YSYEKL. V was pared by 4 bases and J by 0 bases, with 7 bases between. CDR3 in DNA: TGCGCCAGCAGCCCACGGACCTCCTACGAGCAGTACTTC. Translating it yields CASSPRTSYEQYF.

Details on this clone: At the DNA level, this CDR3 is encoded by other sequences in the same sample as well. The chain employs TRBV5-1 and TRBJ2-5, with 11 bases identical to TRBD1. After removal of 4 bases from V and 4 bases from J, the junction contained 6 bases not matched to a gene. The CDR3 totals 15 residues. Per germline, CDR1 SGHRS and CDR2 YFSETQ. CDR3 loop: CASSPRTGGGETQYF. CDR3 DNA sequence: TGCGCCAGCAGCCCACGGACAGGGGGCGGAGAGACCCAGTACTTC.

V is TRBV30 and J is TRBJ2-1, with D perhaps matching TRBD1 or TRBD2 (5 bases each). CDR3 length: 17 amino acids. Deletions cut 0 bases from V and 5 bases from J, with 20 bases between. CDR1 and CDR2 from the germline V gene are GTSNPN and SVGIG (reference sequence). This CDR3 is CAWSVGLGTPTHNEQFF. The CDR3 region has the DNA TGTGCCTGGAGTGTGGGGCTTGGGACCCCGACCCACAATGAGCAGTTCTTC.

The gene calls are TRBV14 and TRBJ2-5; D possibly corresponds to TRBD1 (6 bases). V gave up 4 bases and J gave up 1 base, with 19 bases separating them. The CDR3 runs 17 residues. Germline assignment: CDR1 SGHDN and CDR2 FVKESK. In nucleotides, the CDR3 is TGTGCCAGCAGCCCAGCCAGGGTCCGGGACACCCAAGAGACCCAGTACTTC. Its translation is CASSPARVRDTQETQYF.

This chain uses TRBV18 with TRBJ2-7; 8 bases agree with TRBD1. Trimming took 3 bases from V and 6 from J; bases not matched to a gene: 19. This CDR3 region has 18 residues. Germline CDR1 and CDR2: KGHSH and LQKENI. CDR3 nucleotide sequence: TGTGCCAGCTCACCCCCGGGCAGAGCACAGGGGGAAAGGGTCGAGCAGTACTTC. It translates to CASSPPGRAQGERVEQYF. The variable domain in full, completed from reference TRBV18 and TRBJ2-7, reads NAGVMQNPRHLVRRRGQEARLRCSPMKGHSHVYWYRQLPEEGLKFMVYLQKENIIDESGMPKERFSAEFPKEGPSILRIQQVVRGDSAAYFCASSPPGRAQGERVEQYFGPGTRLTVT.

The chain carries TRBV30 and TRBJ1-2, with D uncertain. The CDR3 totals 13 residues. The V and J ends lost 0 bases and 6 bases respectively, with 11 bases between them. The V gene's germline CDR1 is GTSNPN and CDR2 SVGIG (reference sequence). CDR3 nucleotides: TGTGCCTGGAGTGTGGGCAGTGGCCATGGCTACACCTTC. This translates into CAWSVGSGHGYTF.

V gene TRBV11-2 combines with J gene TRBJ2-2; 9 bases agree with TRBD1. Per the germline V gene, CDR1 is SGHAT and CDR2 is FQNNGV. The V gene end was trimmed by 1 base and the J gene end by 7 bases; junction bases not matched to a gene: 4. This CDR3 is 15 amino acids long. The CDR3 bases are TGTGCCAGCAGCTTAGCCGGGACAGGGATCGGGGAGCTGTTTTTT. Translating gives CASSLAGTGIGELFF.

The chain combines TRBV7-2 with TRBJ1-5, with a weak D call TRBD1 (5 bases). This CDR3 region has 14 residues. Germline V gene lookup returns CDR1 SGHTA and CDR2 FQGNSA. Trimming took 5 bases from V and 3 from J, leaving 11 bases between them. In DNA form, the CDR3 reads TGTGCCAGCAGCATATCAGGGTCCAATCAGCCCCAGCATTTT. It translates to CASSISGSNQPQHF.